These 25 T cell receptor beta chains were sequenced from one sample in a study of cytomegalovirus exposure and HLA in healthy donors. Vbeta (60) and Jbeta (13) primers were used in the PCR. Sequencing used immunoSEQ multiplex PCR; TCRdb keeps in-frame clones, though not all of them. The repertoire includes about 65,000 clones, around 80% of them detected once, and 3% sits in the top ten. The source material was PBMCs. The origin of the receptors is a girl under 18 in good health and CMV-seropositive.

The chain carries TRBV5-4 and TRBJ2-1; 10 bases map to TRBD1. Germline CDR1 and CDR2: SGHNT and YYREEE (reference sequence). J gave up 6 bases and V 4 bases, and 13 bases lay outside the gene matches. CDR3 length equals 17 residues. CDR3 amino acids: CASSHPPAGTGANEQFF. The CDR3 DNA reads as TGTGCCAGCAGCCACCCCCCTGCCGGGACAGGGGCCAATGAGCAGTTCTTC.

The V gene is TRBV25-1, the J gene TRBJ1-4, with D tentatively TRBD1 (5 bases). The CDR3 contains 15 residues. Deletions cut 2 bases from V and 8 bases from J, with 15 bases between. Germline lookup yields CDR1 MGHDK and CDR2 SYGVNS. The CDR3 sequence is CASSEHVGRDEKLFF. The CDR3 coding sequence is TGTGCCAGCAGTGAACACGTAGGGCGGGACGAAAAACTGTTTTTT.

V gene TRBV6-5 combines with J gene TRBJ2-1; possible D gene TRBD1, 6 bases. The germline CDR1 and CDR2 sequences are MNHEY and SVGAGI. V dropped 5 bases and J dropped 5 bases, with 16 bases sitting between them. This CDR3 has 15 residues. The DNA for the CDR3 is TGTGCCAGCAGTGCCGAACAGGGCCCTAACAATGAGCAGTTCTTC. Protein product: CASSAEQGPNNEQFF.

V is TRBV28 and J is TRBJ1-4, with a weak D call TRBD1 (5 bases). Trimming stripped 6 bases from V and 10 bases from J, with 21 bases between. Germline-derived CDR1 and CDR2 are MDHEN and SYDVKM. The CDR3 spans 15 residues. The CDR3 DNA is TGTGCCAGCAGCTATTCAAGGGGAGGCGTCGGAAAACTGTTTTTT. Its protein is CASSYSRGGVGKLFF.

The CDR3 spells CASSVGGLVGEQYF. The CDR3 region has the DNA TGTGCCAGCAGCGTAGGGGGACTTGTGGGCGAGCAGTACTTC. The J gene is TRBJ2-7, the V gene TRBV9, with a tentative D call TRBD2 (6 bases). Germline V gives CDR1 SGDLS, CDR2 YYNGEE. The CDR3 loop spans 14 amino acids. V dropped 0 bases and J dropped 6 bases, with 13 bases sitting between them.

This chain uses TRBV5-1 with TRBJ1-6; 7 nucleotides align to TRBD1. This CDR3 contains 16 residues. Germline V gene lookup returns CDR1 SGHRS and CDR2 YFSETQ. J gave up 6 bases and V 3 bases, and 9 bases lay outside the gene matches. CDR3 nucleotides: TGCGCCAGCAGCTCCCCAGAGAGGGGGCGTAATTCACCCCTCCACTTT. Protein sequence: CASSSPERGRNSPLHF.

The V gene is TRBV25-1, the J gene TRBJ2-3; TRBD1 aligns across 11 bases. The junction had 4 bases not matched to a gene; V was cut back by 6 bases and J by 5 bases. This CDR3 is built from 14 residues. From germline, CDR1 is MGHDK and CDR2 SYGVNS. The chain's CDR3 is CASRGDRGIDTQYF. The CDR3 region has the DNA TGTGCCAGCAGAGGGGACAGGGGGATAGATACGCAGTATTTT.

The V and J genes are TRBV6-1 and TRBJ2-7; 10 bases align to TRBD2. Germline loops: CDR1 MNHNS, CDR2 SASEGT. The CDR3 consists of 15 residues. V dropped 4 bases and J dropped 4; count of bases not matched to a gene: 7. The CDR3 region is CASSGSPGLAYEQYF. DNA of the CDR3: TGTGCCAGCAGTGGATCCCCGGGACTAGCGTACGAGCAGTACTTC.

J is TRBJ2-7 and V is TRBV5-1; D ambiguous. The ends were cut back, 1 base at V and 0 bases at J, with 8 bases in the middle. The CDR3 length is 14 residues. Germline V gene data show CDR1 as SGHRS and CDR2 as YFSETQ. CDR3 coding DNA: TGCGCCAGCAGCTTGTGGTACAGCTCCTACGAGCAGTACTTC. This gives the protein CASSLWYSSYEQYF.

This rearrangement joins TRBV6-5 to TRBJ2-7, with 9 bases identical to TRBD2. V shed 7 bases and J 0 bases; nucleotides not matched to a gene: 7. Germline-derived CDR1 and CDR2 are MNHEY and SVGAGI. The CDR3 spans 15 residues. The CDR3 region is CASTPSGASSYEQYF. In nucleotides, the CDR3 is TGTGCCAGCACCCCTAGCGGGGCGAGCTCCTACGAGCAGTACTTC.

Only a few counts were recorded for this clone. The CDR3 nucleotides are TGCGCCAGCAGCCTACGGACAGGGGGCTCCGGTTCACCCCTCCACTTT. Amino acid sequence: CASSLRTGGSGSPLHF. The gene calls are TRBV5-1 and TRBJ1-6, with 11 bases fitting TRBD1. Looked up from germline, CDR1 is SGHRS and CDR2 is YFSETQ. With 4 bases clipped from V and 9 bases from J, the junction kept 9 bases outside the gene matches. The CDR3 has 16 residues.

The chain links TRBV6-5 to TRBJ2-7, with D maybe TRBD1 (6 bases). The germline gives CDR1 MNHEY, CDR2 SVGAGI. This CDR3 has 13 residues. V lost 4 bases and J 4 bases, leaving 11 bases between the germline ends. The CDR3 sequence is CASSLPGEYEQYF. In DNA, the CDR3 is TGTGCCAGCAGTTTACCAGGGGAGTACGAGCAGTACTTC.

The rearrangement links TRBV25-1 to TRBJ2-3; 8 bases map to TRBD2. Germline V gene sequence: CDR1 MGHDK, CDR2 SYGVNS. J lost 1 base, V lost 2 bases, and 5 bases had no gene match. This CDR3 is built from 16 residues. The CDR3 DNA follows: TGTGCCAGCAGTGAAACTAGCGGCCTGCGCACAGATACGCAGTATTTT. Protein sequence: CASSETSGLRTDTQYF.

The chain has TRBV18 and TRBJ2-5, with no clear D. Germline CDR1 reads KGHSH; CDR2 reads LQKENI. V was cut by 5 bases and J by 3 bases, with 4 bases left in between. This CDR3 contains 11 residues. CDR3 loop: CASSEEETQYF. DNA of the CDR3: TGTGCCAGCTCAGAGGAAGAGACCCAGTACTTC.

This rearrangement joins TRBV15 to TRBJ2-5; D remains ambiguous. V was pared by 0 bases and J by 5 bases, with 13 bases between. The CDR3 spans 15 residues. Per the germline V gene, CDR1 is LNHNV and CDR2 is YYDKDF (reference sequence). Here the CDR3 reads CATSRDSWAGETQYF. The CDR3, as DNA: TGTGCCACCAGCAGAGATTCATGGGCTGGGGAGACCCAGTACTTC.

The chain joins TRBV4-1 to TRBJ1-6, with 8 bases identical to TRBD1. CDR3 length: 18 residues. CDR1 is MGHRA, CDR2 YSYEKL, per germline. V trimming: 0 bases; J trimming: 8 bases; junction bases outside the gene matches: 12. The CDR3 loop reads CASSQDRDRLRVDSPLHF. CDR3 coding DNA: TGCGCCAGCAGCCAAGACCGGGACAGGCTACGGGTTGATTCACCCCTCCACTTT.

The V gene is TRBV5-8, the J gene TRBJ1-5; TRBD1 might be the D (5 bases). This CDR3 comprises 18 residues. Deletions cut 0 bases from V and 6 bases from J, with 22 bases between. Germline CDR1 and CDR2: SGHTS and YDEGEE. The CDR3 DNA reads as TGTGCCAGCAGCTTGGTGGGGGGTATGGGACTCTTGCGTCAGCCCCAGCATTTT. Translating gives CASSLVGGMGLLRQPQHF.

The V and J genes are TRBV6-5 and TRBJ1-1; D ambiguous. The CDR3 length is 12 residues. The germline gives CDR1 MNHEY, CDR2 SVGAGI. The germline V and J ends were trimmed by 5 bases and 1 base, with 5 bases remaining between them. This CDR3 reads CASSLTNTEAFF. CDR3 bases: TGTGCCAGCAGTCTAACGAACACTGAAGCTTTCTTT.

The V and J genes are TRBV4-1 and TRBJ2-7; 9 bases are a match to TRBD1. Germline V gene data show CDR1 as MGHRA and CDR2 as YSYEKL. Unmatched junction bases numbered 11, after V lost 4 bases and J lost 4 bases. This CDR3 is built from 16 residues. The CDR3 sequence: CASSRNWDRAQYEQYF. The CDR3, as DNA: TGCGCCAGCAGCCGAAACTGGGACAGGGCTCAGTACGAGCAGTACTTC.

The chain recombines TRBV7-8 with TRBJ2-2; 7 bases are shared with TRBD2. Losses at the gene ends were 2 bases for V and 4 bases for J; bases not matched to a gene: 10. The CDR3 loop spans 17 amino acids. CDR1 and CDR2 from the germline V gene are SGHVS and FQNEAQ. Here the CDR3 DNA reads TGTGCCAGCAGCTTACGAGTTGGCGGGGGACCCACCGGGGAGCTGTTTTTT. Translated, it gives CASSLRVGGGPTGELFF.

This chain uses TRBV5-1 with TRBJ2-5, with 12 bases identical to TRBD2. Trimming removed 5 bases from V and 2 bases from J; junction bases left unmatched: 13. Germline V gene lookup returns CDR1 SGHRS and CDR2 YFSETQ. The CDR3 runs to 18 residues. The CDR3 is CASRLGLAGFRAQETQYF. CDR3 in DNA: TGCGCCAGCAGACTCGGACTAGCGGGATTTCGCGCACAAGAGACCCAGTACTTC.

This clone was counted once. This chain links TRBV6-4 with TRBJ1-5, with a tentative D call TRBD1 (6 bases). The CDR3 is made up of 16 amino acids. Germline V gives CDR1 MRHNA, CDR2 SNTAGT. The V gene lost 6 bases and the J gene lost 0 bases, with 15 bases spanning the gap. Written as DNA, the CDR3 is TGTGCCAGCAGAAAGAGGGGGAAGGTTAGCAATCAGCCCCAGCATTTT. This gives the protein CASRKRGKVSNQPQHF.

V gene TRBV6-5 combines with J gene TRBJ2-1, with D hard to call. The CDR3 is made up of 13 amino acids. CDR1 and CDR2 from the germline V gene are MNHEY and SVGAGI. Trimming removed 0 bases from V and 9 bases from J, with 9 bases in between. The CDR3 loop is CASSYSTSSEQFF. The CDR3 nucleotides read TGTGCCAGCAGTTACTCCACCTCTAGTGAGCAGTTCTTC.

The chain links TRBV7-9 to TRBJ2-1, with a possible D match to TRBD1 (6 bases). There are 15 residues in the CDR3. The ends were cut back, 1 base at V and 7 bases at J, with 14 bases in the middle. Germline V gives CDR1 SEHNR, CDR2 FQNEAQ (reference sequence). CDR3 protein: CASSLDPRGSNEQFF. CDR3 nucleotide sequence: TGTGCCAGCAGCTTAGACCCTAGGGGGTCTAATGAGCAGTTCTTC. Using reference TRBV7-9 and TRBJ2-1 for the parts outside the CDR3, the full variable domain is DTGVSQNPRHKITKRGQNVTFRCDPISEHNRLYWYRQTLGQGPEFLTYFQNEAQLEKSRLLSDRFSAERPKGSFSTLEIQRTEQGDSAMYLCASSLDPRGSNEQFFGPGTRLTVL.

The chain joins TRBV29-1 to TRBJ1-1; D possibly corresponds to TRBD1 (5 bases). Between the trimmed V and J ends, which lost 8 bases and 4 bases, there was a span of 11 bases. From germline, CDR1 is SQVTM and CDR2 ANQGSEA. This CDR3 is built from 11 residues. The CDR3 region is CSIGRGTEAFF. Written as DNA, the CDR3 is TGCAGCATTGGGAGGGGCACTGAAGCTTTCTTT.